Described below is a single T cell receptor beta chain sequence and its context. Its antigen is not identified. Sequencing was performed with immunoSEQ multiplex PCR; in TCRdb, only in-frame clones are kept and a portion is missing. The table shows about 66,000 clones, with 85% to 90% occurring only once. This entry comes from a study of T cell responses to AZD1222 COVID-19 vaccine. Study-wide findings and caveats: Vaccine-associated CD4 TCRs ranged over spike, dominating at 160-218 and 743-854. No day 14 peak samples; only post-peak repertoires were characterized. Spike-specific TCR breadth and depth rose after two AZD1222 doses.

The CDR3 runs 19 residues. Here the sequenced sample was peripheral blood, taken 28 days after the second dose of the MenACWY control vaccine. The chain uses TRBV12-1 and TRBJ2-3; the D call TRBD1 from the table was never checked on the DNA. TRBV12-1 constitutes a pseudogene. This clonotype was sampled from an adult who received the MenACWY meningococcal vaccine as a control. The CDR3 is CASSSRTGGPKISADTQYF. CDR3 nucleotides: TGTGCCAGCAGCTCGCGGACAGGTGGCCCGAAAATTTCCGCAGATACGCAGTATTTT.